Listed here are 8 T cell receptor beta chains from one sample, sequenced in a study of T cells after yellow fever vaccination. TCRdb re-called the 5' RACE reads through MiXCR, storing one row per CDR3 protein. In the table there are some 160,000 distinct CDR3 sequences, roughly 9% of which are singletons. Material: CD8+ T cells sorted from PBMCs, obtained 45 days after the yellow fever booster vaccination. The receptor set was obtained from a man aged 18 to 30 who received the YFV17D yellow fever vaccine.

This clonotype was counted many times. This sequence joins TRBV7-9 and TRBJ2-2; 7 bases fit TRBD1. V was pared by 4 bases and J by 3 bases, with 8 bases of the junction left unmatched. Germline assignment: CDR1 SEHNR and CDR2 FQNEAQ (reference sequence). This CDR3 has 16 amino acids. The CDR3 loop is CASSSTGVLDTGELFF. The DNA of the CDR3 is TGTGCCAGCAGCTCTACAGGGGTACTCGACACCGGGGAGCTGTTTTTT.

This clonotype was seen only a few times. The chain is built from TRBV20-1 and TRBJ1-1; possibly TRBD1 for D (6 bases). V lost 6 bases to trimming and J lost 5 bases, with 10 bases between them. From germline, CDR1 is DFQATT and CDR2 SNEGSKA (reference sequence). CDR3 size: 11 residues. The CDR3 DNA reads TGCAGTGCGCCGACAGGTACTGAAGCTTTCTTT. Protein product: CSAPTGTEAFF.

This clonotype came up a few times. The rearrangement joins TRBV7-9 to TRBJ2-1; 9 nucleotides match TRBD1. The junction had 2 bases not matched to a gene; V was cut back by 2 bases and J by 3 bases. CDR1 is SEHNR and CDR2 is FQNEAQ in the germline V gene (reference sequence). The CDR3 has 15 amino acids. CDR3 in amino acids: CASSLRTGVYNEQFF. Written as DNA, the CDR3 is TGTGCCAGCAGCTTACGGACAGGGGTCTACAATGAGCAGTTCTTC. The full variable domain, in which reference TRBV7-9 and TRBJ2-1 provide the parts outside the CDR3, is DTGVSQNPRHKITKRGQNVTFRCDPISEHNRLYWYRQTLGQGPEFLTYFQNEAQLEKSRLLSDRFSAERPKGSFSTLEIQRTEQGDSAMYLCASSLRTGVYNEQFFGPGTRLTVL.

The genes are TRBV5-5 and TRBJ2-2; D remains ambiguous. The CDR3 contains 16 residues. The V end was cut by 0 bases, the J end by 4 bases, with 13 bases between. Germline CDR1 and CDR2: SGHKS and YYEKEE (reference sequence). The CDR3 nucleotides read TGTGCCAGCAGCTTGGAGTGGGCCAGCTTCACCGGGGAGCTGTTTTTT. It yields the protein CASSLEWASFTGELFF.

This clonotype was seen more than once but under ten times. The V call is TRBV9, the J call TRBJ2-5; 11 bases map to TRBD2. Germline V gene lookup returns CDR1 SGDLS and CDR2 YYNGEE. The CDR3 sequence is 15 residues long. V dropped 3 bases and J dropped 4; count of bases not matched to a gene: 5. Here the CDR3 reads CASSDPGTSGETQYF. In DNA, the CDR3 is TGTGCCAGCAGCGACCCCGGGACTAGCGGAGAGACCCAGTACTTC.

The chain has TRBV6-5 and TRBJ2-1; 8 bases line up with TRBD2. This CDR3 region has 14 residues. J gave up 7 bases and V 2 bases, and 4 bases lay outside the gene matches. Per the germline V gene, CDR1 is MNHEY and CDR2 is SVGAGI. CDR3: CASSYPGGLNEQFF. CDR3 DNA sequence: TGTGCCAGCAGTTACCCGGGAGGGTTGAATGAGCAGTTCTTC.

This clonotype occurred a few times. The chain employs TRBV24-1 and TRBJ2-3, with TRBD2 identical over 8 bases. Germline CDR1 is KGHDR and CDR2 is SFDVKD. CDR3 length: 16 amino acids. The junction had 4 bases not matched to a gene; V was cut back by 1 base and J by 2 bases. The CDR3 sequence: CATSDFGAGDTDTQYF. Written as DNA, the CDR3 is TGTGCCACCAGTGATTTTGGAGCGGGGGACACAGATACGCAGTATTTT.

The chain combines TRBV3-1 with TRBJ2-2, with D possibly TRBD1 on 6 matching bases. CDR1 and CDR2 (germline): LGHDT, YNNKEL (reference sequence). The CDR3 loop spans 18 amino acids. V was cut by 0 bases and J by 2 bases, with 16 bases left in between. CDR3 protein: CASSQDRRWTANTGELFF. The CDR3 region has the DNA TGTGCCAGCAGCCAAGATCGTCGGTGGACAGCAAACACCGGGGAGCTGTTTTTT.